This T cell receptor (beta chain) was recorded in a study of T cell changes during pregnancy in multiple sclerosis. The CDR3 loop spans 15 amino acids. Germline CDR1 is LGHNA and CDR2 is YSLEER. V shed 0 bases, J shed 7 bases, and the junction held 6 bases outside the gene matches. The data were produced by immunoSEQ multiplex PCR, yet TCRdb's version contains in-frame clones alone and is incomplete. This table holds some 23,000 clones, around nine tenths found once. This sequence joins TRBV4-3 and TRBJ2-4; 7 bases line up with TRBD1. The starting material was CD4+ T cells from peripheral blood mononuclear cells, obtained in the first trimester of pregnancy. The sequence came from a female donor in good health, enrolled as a control in a pregnancy study. The CDR3: CASSQDRGGWNIQYF. The CDR3 coding sequence is TGCGCCAGCAGCCAAGATAGAGGGGGCTGGAACATTCAGTACTTC.